One and the same sample provided the 32 T cell receptor beta chains below, sequenced in a study of T cell changes during pregnancy in multiple sclerosis. The method was immunoSEQ multiplex PCR; TCRdb's version includes in-frame clones alone and lacks a portion of them. The profile covers approximately 37,000 clones, with about 90% appearing a single time and under 0.9% taken by the ten largest. Specimen: CD4+ T cells from peripheral blood mononuclear cells, collected before pregnancy. The receptor source for this set is a female donor with multiple sclerosis, enrolled in a pregnancy study.

The gene calls are TRBV19 and TRBJ2-3; D possibly corresponds to TRBD1 (5 bases). Germline V gene lookup returns CDR1 LNHDA and CDR2 SQIVND (reference sequence). This CDR3 spans 14 amino acids. Trimming left V 5 bases short and J 6 bases short, with 15 bases between. In DNA, the CDR3 is TGTGCCAGTAGTCAGTGGGGCTCATCCGATACGCAGTATTTT. Its translation: CASSQWGSSDTQYF.

This clone occurred once. The genes are TRBV14 and TRBJ1-2, with 7 bases fitting TRBD1. The junction had 7 bases not matched to a gene; V was cut back by 2 bases and J by 7 bases. The CDR3 is made up of 14 amino acids. The germline V gene encodes CDR1 SGHDN and CDR2 FVKESK. CDR3: CASSQKDRTGGYTF. CDR3 DNA sequence: TGTGCCAGCAGCCAAAAGGACAGGACTGGTGGCTACACCTTC.

CDR3 sequence reads: CASSPLLAGGISNNEQFF. CDR3 nucleotides: TGTGCCAGCAGTCCCCTTTTGGCGGGAGGGATTTCGAACAATGAGCAGTTCTTC. V usage is TRBV28 and J usage is TRBJ2-1, with 9 bases matching TRBD2. Germline V gene lookup returns CDR1 MDHEN and CDR2 SYDVKM. The CDR3 runs 18 residues. With 5 bases clipped from V and 5 bases from J, the junction kept 16 bases outside the gene matches.

This clone was observed a single time. The gene calls are TRBV4-2 and TRBJ1-4; D not certain. This CDR3 is built from 17 residues. The V and J ends lost 2 bases and 1 base respectively, with 14 bases between them. Germline assignment: CDR1 LGHNA and CDR2 YNFKEQ. The CDR3: CASSQSISPVTNEKLFF. Written as DNA, the CDR3 is TGTGCCAGCAGCCAATCCATCTCGCCGGTAACTAATGAAAAACTGTTTTTT.

The chain is built from TRBV5-1 and TRBJ2-3; the match to TRBD2 covers 11 bases. This CDR3 region has 14 residues. The V gene's germline CDR1 is SGHRS and CDR2 YFSETQ. J gave up 6 bases and V 5 bases, and 5 bases lay outside the gene matches. This chain's CDR3 is CASRQPSGRDTQYF. Here the CDR3 DNA reads TGCGCCAGCAGGCAGCCTAGCGGGAGGGATACGCAGTATTTT.

This chain joins TRBV29-1 and TRBJ1-1, with 10 bases fitting TRBD1. Germline CDR1 and CDR2: SQVTM and ANQGSEA. Trimming at V came to 6 bases and at J to 5 bases, leaving 6 bases not matched to a gene. This CDR3 region has 13 residues. As DNA, the CDR3 is TGCAGCGTGGACAGGGGGAGTGGGACTGAAGCTTTCTTT. Protein: CSVDRGSGTEAFF.

J is TRBJ2-4 and V is TRBV5-6; possibly TRBD2 for D (6 bases). This CDR3 comprises 16 residues. The ends were cut back, 0 bases at V and 4 bases at J, with 14 bases in the middle. Germline V CDR1 and CDR2: SGHDT, YYEEEE. The CDR3, as DNA: TGTGCCAGCAGCTTGGTCCTGGGCGCGGGGAAAAACATTCAGTACTTC. Amino acid sequence: CASSLVLGAGKNIQYF.

This chain joins TRBV11-2 and TRBJ2-5, with 7 bases matching TRBD2. The CDR3 consists of 14 residues. V dropped 5 bases and J dropped 5; count of bases not matched to a gene: 8. Germline values: CDR1 SGHAT, CDR2 FQNNGV. CDR3 DNA: TGTGCCAGCAGCGCTCACATCGGGAGGGAGACCCAGTACTTC. Translation gives CASSAHIGRETQYF.

DNA for the CDR3: TGTGCCAGCAGTCTAGGACAGGGCTTCACTGAAGCTTTCTTT. This encodes CASSLGQGFTEAFF. V and J are TRBV2 and TRBJ1-1; TRBD1 agrees at 8 bases. J gave up 4 bases and V 5 bases, and 6 bases lay outside the gene matches. Germline V gives CDR1 SNHLY, CDR2 FYNNEI. The CDR3 consists of 14 residues.

This chain uses TRBV7-3 with TRBJ2-1; 8 bases line up with TRBD2. The junction had 5 bases not matched to a gene; V was cut back by 4 bases and J by 0 bases. Germline V gives CDR1 SGHTA, CDR2 FQGTGA. The CDR3 covers 16 residues. Written as DNA, the CDR3 is TGTGCCAGCAGCTCCGACAGCGGGAGCTCCTACAATGAGCAGTTCTTC. Translated: CASSSDSGSSYNEQFF.

The V call is TRBV2, the J call TRBJ2-5, with 8 bases that match TRBD2. The V gene end was trimmed by 3 bases and the J gene end by 7 bases; junction bases not matched to a gene: 10. Looked up from germline, CDR1 is SNHLY and CDR2 is FYNNEI. The CDR3 has 15 residues. In nucleotides, the CDR3 is TGTGCCAGCAGTGAGAGGGACGGGAGGGAGGGGACCCAGTACTTC. Translation: CASSERDGREGTQYF. The full variable domain, rest sourced from reference TRBV2 and TRBJ2-5, is EPEVTQTPSHQVTQMGQEVILRCVPISNHLYFYWYRQILGQKVEFLVSFYNNEISEKSEIFDDQFSVERPDGSNFTLKIRSTKLEDSAMYFCASSERDGREGTQYFGPGTRLLVL.

The chain carries TRBV10-1 and TRBJ2-5; 7 positions match TRBD2. Trimming at V came to 5 bases and at J to 13 bases, leaving 7 bases not matched to a gene. Germline CDR1 is WNHNN and CDR2 is SYGVQD (reference sequence). The CDR3 runs to 11 residues. The CDR3 is CASSWEGNPYF. CDR3 bases: TGCGCCAGCAGTTGGGAGGGTAATCCGTACTTC.

V gene TRBV27 combines with J gene TRBJ2-2; TRBD2 matches at 10 bases. The CDR3 is 15 residues long. CDR1 MNHEY and CDR2 SMNVEV come from the germline V gene (reference sequence). V was pared by 6 bases and J by 5 bases, with 6 bases of the junction left unmatched. The CDR3 protein is CASSSSGRGTGELFF. Written as DNA, the CDR3 is TGTGCCAGCAGCTCAAGCGGGAGGGGAACCGGGGAGCTGTTTTTT.

This rearrangement joins TRBV2 to TRBJ2-1; TRBD2 agrees at 7 bases. Losses at the gene ends were 4 bases for V and 9 bases for J; bases not matched to a gene: 6. Germline-derived CDR1 and CDR2 are SNHLY and FYNNEI. The length of the CDR3 is 13 residues. CDR3 nucleotide sequence: TGTGCCAGCAGTGTAGGCCGCGGGGGTGAGCAGTTCTTC. Its translation is CASSVGRGGEQFF. Full variable domain (remainder filled in from reference TRBV2 and TRBJ2-1): EPEVTQTPSHQVTQMGQEVILRCVPISNHLYFYWYRQILGQKVEFLVSFYNNEISEKSEIFDDQFSVERPDGSNFTLKIRSTKLEDSAMYFCASSVGRGGEQFFGPGTRLTVL.

The rearrangement joins TRBV27 to TRBJ2-3; 7 nucleotides align to TRBD2. The junction had 6 bases not matched to a gene; V was cut back by 2 bases and J by 1 base. Germline V lookup: CDR1 MNHEY, CDR2 SMNVEV (reference sequence). This CDR3 is built from 16 residues. The CDR3 nucleotides are TGTGCCAGCAGTTTACGACGAGGGAGGGGCACAGATACGCAGTATTTT. Translation: CASSLRRGRGTDTQYF.

The V call is TRBV4-1, the J call TRBJ1-4; D ambiguous. The V end lost 2 bases, the J end lost 0 bases, and 10 bases lay between the germline ends. The CDR3 runs 16 residues. In germline, CDR1 is MGHRA, CDR2 YSYEKL. The CDR3 region is CASSQSPVATNEKLFF. The DNA of the CDR3 is TGCGCCAGCAGCCAATCTCCGGTTGCAACTAATGAAAAACTGTTTTTT.

The chain employs TRBV5-4 and TRBJ2-2; possibly TRBD2 for D (6 bases). Germline CDR1 reads SGHNT; CDR2 reads YYREEE (reference sequence). V was clipped by 0 bases and J by 0 bases, with 9 bases between them. The CDR3 covers 16 residues. The CDR3 protein is CASSLAERANTGELFF. DNA for the CDR3: TGTGCCAGCAGCTTGGCCGAGCGGGCGAACACCGGGGAGCTGTTTTTT.

The CDR3 DNA is TGTGCCAGTAGTATTGGGCGCGGGCTTACCGGGGAGACCCAGTACTTC. Translated: CASSIGRGLTGETQYF. The rearrangement links TRBV19 to TRBJ2-5; possibly TRBD2 for D (5 bases). Germline-derived CDR1 and CDR2 are LNHDA and SQIVND (reference sequence). Trimming removed 3 bases from V and 5 bases from J, with 19 bases in between. The CDR3 consists of 16 residues.

V is TRBV5-4 and J is TRBJ2-3; unclear D gene. Per germline, CDR1 SGHNT and CDR2 YYREEE (reference sequence). This CDR3 spans 15 amino acids. V was pared by 5 bases and J by 0 bases, with 13 bases between. The CDR3 bases are TGTGCCAGCAGGCGGTCTGGATCCAGCACAGATACGCAGTATTTT. This gives the protein CASRRSGSSTDTQYF.

The CDR3 reads CASRSDLASFSYNEQFF. As DNA, the CDR3 is TGTGCCAGCAGGTCTGATCTAGCGTCCTTTTCCTACAATGAGCAGTTCTTC. The J gene is TRBJ2-1, the V gene TRBV28; tentatively, D is TRBD2 (6 bases). Germline lookup yields CDR1 MDHEN and CDR2 SYDVKM. This CDR3 has 17 residues. V was pared by 6 bases and J by 1 base, with 19 bases between.

The V gene is TRBV18, the J gene TRBJ2-3, with 9 bases fitting TRBD2. Trimming removed 4 bases from V and 4 bases from J; junction bases left unmatched: 9. This CDR3 comprises 16 residues. CDR1 and CDR2 from the germline V gene are KGHSH and LQKENI. The DNA of the CDR3 is TGTGCCAGCTCACTCACAAAGGGACTAGCCTCAGATACGCAGTATTTT. This sequence encodes CASSLTKGLASDTQYF. Drawing the rest from reference TRBV18 and TRBJ2-3, the complete variable domain is NAGVMQNPRHLVRRRGQEARLRCSPMKGHSHVYWYRQLPEEGLKFMVYLQKENIIDESGMPKERFSAEFPKEGPSILRIQQVVRGDSAAYFCASSLTKGLASDTQYFGPGTRLTVL.

The chain is built from TRBV5-1 and TRBJ2-1; 12 positions match TRBD2. Germline CDR1 is SGHRS and CDR2 is YFSETQ. The CDR3 is made up of 15 amino acids. Germline trimming cut 3 bases from V and 6 bases from J; bases unmatched to any gene: 4. CDR3 DNA sequence: TGCGCCAGCAGCTCAACTAGCGGGAGGAGCAATGAGCAGTTCTTC. Amino acids: CASSSTSGRSNEQFF.

This chain connects TRBV6-1 to TRBJ1-5; 7 positions match TRBD1. This CDR3 comprises 13 residues. Trimming removed 9 bases from V and 2 bases from J; junction bases left unmatched: 4. Germline V gene sequence: CDR1 MNHNS, CDR2 SASEGT. The CDR3 reads CASRDSGNQPQHF. The CDR3 coding sequence is TGTGCCAGTAGGGACAGTGGCAATCAGCCCCAGCATTTT.

The gene calls are TRBV5-6 and TRBJ2-1; D possibly corresponds to TRBD2 (6 bases). V lost 2 bases to trimming and J lost 6 bases, with 15 bases between them. Germline loops: CDR1 SGHDT, CDR2 YYEEEE. The CDR3 is 15 residues long. CDR3 region: CASSLSLAPLNEQFF. CDR3 nucleotides: TGTGCCAGCAGCTTAAGTCTAGCGCCCCTCAATGAGCAGTTCTTC. Filled out from reference TRBV5-6 and TRBJ2-1, the complete variable domain reads DAGVTQSPTHLIKTRGQQVTLRCSPKSGHDTVSWYQQALGQGPQFIFQYYEEEERQRGNFPDRFSGHQFPNYSSELNVNALLLGDSALYLCASSLSLAPLNEQFFGPGTRLTVL.

The V call is TRBV9, the J call TRBJ2-7, with 7 bases that match TRBD2. V trimming: 0 bases; J trimming: 2 bases; junction bases outside the gene matches: 2. Germline V lookup: CDR1 SGDLS, CDR2 YYNGEE. The CDR3 is 14 amino acids. This CDR3 is CASSVGLAAYEQYF. The DNA of the CDR3 is TGTGCCAGCAGCGTAGGCCTAGCGGCCTACGAGCAGTACTTC.

The gene calls are TRBV6-5 and TRBJ2-7; a weak D match, TRBD2 (5 bases). V lost 6 bases, J lost 4 bases, and 13 bases lay in between. From germline, CDR1 is MNHEY and CDR2 SVGAGI. The CDR3 is made up of 13 amino acids. CDR3 bases: TGTGCCAGCAGGACGGTAGGGAGTTACGAGCAGTACTTC. Translated, it gives CASRTVGSYEQYF.

The chain couples TRBV5-5 to TRBJ1-1; 7 nucleotides agree with TRBD1. V was pared by 6 bases and J by 4 bases, with 15 bases of the junction left unmatched. The length of the CDR3 is 16 residues. In germline, CDR1 is SGHKS, CDR2 YYEKEE (reference sequence). DNA for the CDR3: TGTGCCAGCACCCTGAGGGGAGACAGGGTTGTCACTGAAGCTTTCTTT. Protein sequence: CASTLRGDRVVTEAFF.

CDR3 in amino acids: CASSQGRGRTYEQYF. The CDR3 DNA sequence: TGTGCCAGTAGCCAGGGGAGAGGGCGAACCTACGAGCAGTACTTC. This chain connects TRBV19 to TRBJ2-7, with D possibly matching TRBD1 (6 bases). Germline lookup yields CDR1 LNHDA and CDR2 SQIVND (reference sequence). V shed 6 bases and J shed 2 bases, with 17 bases lying between them. The CDR3 runs 15 residues.

This clone was seen once. The rearrangement joins TRBV7-2 to TRBJ2-5; a possible D gene is TRBD1 (5 bases). The CDR3 spans 14 residues. V was pared by 6 bases and J by 5 bases, with 16 bases between. Per germline, CDR1 SGHTA and CDR2 FQGNSA. The CDR3 is CASSQGPQRETQYF. The CDR3 coding sequence is TGTGCCAGCAGTCAGGGCCCCCAAAGGGAGACCCAGTACTTC.

This sequence joins TRBV19 and TRBJ2-1, with 10 nucleotides matching TRBD2. V lost 7 bases, J lost 8 bases, and 14 bases stayed unmatched. Germline-derived CDR1 and CDR2 are LNHDA and SQIVND (reference sequence). The CDR3 extends over 16 amino acids. CDR3 residues: CASMDYSAGGPDEQFF. CDR3 coding DNA: TGTGCCAGTATGGACTACTCAGCGGGAGGGCCGGATGAGCAGTTCTTC.

V and J are TRBV7-6 and TRBJ2-5, with D unclear. The J call is uncertain, as TRBJ2-7 better fits the DNA end. The CDR3 is 14 residues long. The germline gives CDR1 SGHVS, CDR2 FNYEAQ. The CDR3 region is CASSPAIAGYEQYF. The CDR3 coding sequence is TGTGCCAGCAGCCCGGCCATCGCCGGGTACGAGCAGTACTTC.

This chain connects TRBV29-1 to TRBJ1-1, with 9 positions matching TRBD1. V lost 4 bases and J lost 5; bases outside the gene matches: 5. This CDR3 has 13 residues. Germline V CDR1 and CDR2: SQVTM, ANQGSEA. The CDR3 region is CSVADRGNTEAFF. CDR3 DNA sequence: TGCAGCGTTGCCGACAGGGGGAATACTGAAGCTTTCTTT.